The next 2 T cell receptor beta chains were all read from a single sample in a study of T cell clonotyping in hematopoietic cell transplantation. Profiling relied on immunoSEQ multiplex PCR, and the TCRdb table lists in-frame clones only, not all of them. The sample shows around 16,000 clones, 61% of them seen only once. The material was PBMCs, obtained 30 days after allogeneic stem cell transplant. These receptors were taken from a male patient aged 50 to 59 who had an allogeneic stem cell transplant from an unrelated donor, so T cells may come from the graft donor. Some clones in this sample may be carry-over from other donors' samples.

This clone turned up a few times. The chain joins TRBV27 to TRBJ2-7; 8 positions match TRBD1. The CDR3 totals 16 residues. Germline CDR1 reads MNHEY; CDR2 reads SMNVEV (reference sequence). The junction had 13 bases not matched to a gene; V was cut back by 6 bases and J by 3 bases. The CDR3, as DNA: TGTGCCAGCAGCACGAATTCAGGGGGCAAAGGCTACGAGCAGTACTTC. It is translated as CASSTNSGGKGYEQYF.

V and J are TRBV10-3 and TRBJ1-2, with TRBD1 identical over 8 bases. CDR1 and CDR2 (germline): ENHRY, SYGVKD. CDR3 size: 14 residues. Germline trimming cut 6 bases from V and 2 bases from J; bases unmatched to any gene: 5. CDR3 region: CAISRTGWNYGYTF. For the CDR3, the DNA is TGTGCCATCAGCCGGACAGGGTGGAACTATGGCTACACCTTC.